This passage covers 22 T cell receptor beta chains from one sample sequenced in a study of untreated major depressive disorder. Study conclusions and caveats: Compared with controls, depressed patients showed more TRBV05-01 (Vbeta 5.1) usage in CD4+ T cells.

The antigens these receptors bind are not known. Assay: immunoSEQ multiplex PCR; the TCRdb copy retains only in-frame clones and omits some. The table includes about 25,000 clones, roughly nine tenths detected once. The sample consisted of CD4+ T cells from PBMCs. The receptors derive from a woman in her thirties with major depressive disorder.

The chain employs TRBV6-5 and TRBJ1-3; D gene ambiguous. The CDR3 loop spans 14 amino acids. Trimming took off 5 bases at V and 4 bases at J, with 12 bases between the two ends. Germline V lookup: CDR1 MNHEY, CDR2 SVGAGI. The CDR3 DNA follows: TGTGCCAGCAGTCGGACCTCACACGGAAACACCATATATTTT. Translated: CASSRTSHGNTIYF.

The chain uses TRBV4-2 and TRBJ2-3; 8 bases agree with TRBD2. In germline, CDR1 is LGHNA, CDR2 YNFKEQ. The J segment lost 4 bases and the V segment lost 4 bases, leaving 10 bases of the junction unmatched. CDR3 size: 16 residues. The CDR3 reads CASSLSSGRGADTQYF. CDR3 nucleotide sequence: TGTGCCAGCAGCCTGAGCTCGGGGCGGGGGGCAGATACGCAGTATTTT.

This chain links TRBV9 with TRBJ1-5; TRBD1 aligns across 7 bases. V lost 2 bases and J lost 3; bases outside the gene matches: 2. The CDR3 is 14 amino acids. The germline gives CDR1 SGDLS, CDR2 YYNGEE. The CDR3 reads CASSVGQVNQPQHF. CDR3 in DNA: TGTGCCAGCAGCGTCGGACAGGTCAATCAGCCCCAGCATTTT.

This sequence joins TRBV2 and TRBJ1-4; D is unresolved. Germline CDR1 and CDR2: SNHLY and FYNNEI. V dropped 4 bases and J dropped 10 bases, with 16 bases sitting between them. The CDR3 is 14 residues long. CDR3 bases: TGTGCCAGCAGTGTATTGGAGGGTAGTGGAAAACTGTTTTTT. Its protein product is CASSVLEGSGKLFF.

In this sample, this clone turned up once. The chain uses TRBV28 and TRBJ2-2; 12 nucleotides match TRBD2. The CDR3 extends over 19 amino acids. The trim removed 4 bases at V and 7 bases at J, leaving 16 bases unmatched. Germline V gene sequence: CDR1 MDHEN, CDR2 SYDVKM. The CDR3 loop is CASSSLGTSGSTVVGELFF. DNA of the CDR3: TGTGCCAGCAGTTCCTTAGGGACTAGCGGGTCCACTGTTGTCGGGGAGCTGTTTTTT.

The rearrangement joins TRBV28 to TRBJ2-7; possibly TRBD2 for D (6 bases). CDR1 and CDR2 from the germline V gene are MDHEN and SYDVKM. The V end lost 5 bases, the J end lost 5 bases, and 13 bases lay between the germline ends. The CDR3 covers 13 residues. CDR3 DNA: TGTGCCAGCAGTACTAGCATCAACCACGAGCAGTACTTC. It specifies CASSTSINHEQYF.

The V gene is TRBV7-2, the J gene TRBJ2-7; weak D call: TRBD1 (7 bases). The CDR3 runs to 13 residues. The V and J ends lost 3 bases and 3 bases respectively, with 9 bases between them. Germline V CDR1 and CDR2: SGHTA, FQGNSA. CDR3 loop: CASSLRDSYEQYF. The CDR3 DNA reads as TGTGCCAGCAGCTTGCGGGACAGCTACGAGCAGTACTTC. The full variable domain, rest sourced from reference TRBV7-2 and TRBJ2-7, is GAGVSQSPSNKVTEKGKDVELRCDPISGHTALYWYRQSLGQGLEFLIYFQGNSAPDKSGLPSDRFSAERTGGSVSTLTIQRTQQEDSAVYLCASSLRDSYEQYFGPGTRLTVT.

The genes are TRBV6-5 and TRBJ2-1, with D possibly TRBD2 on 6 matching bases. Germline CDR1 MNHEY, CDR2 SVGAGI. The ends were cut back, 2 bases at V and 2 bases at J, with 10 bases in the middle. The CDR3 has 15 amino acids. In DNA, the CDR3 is TGTGCCAGCAGTTACGGGCGGGGACCCTACAATGAGCAGTTCTTC. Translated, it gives CASSYGRGPYNEQFF.

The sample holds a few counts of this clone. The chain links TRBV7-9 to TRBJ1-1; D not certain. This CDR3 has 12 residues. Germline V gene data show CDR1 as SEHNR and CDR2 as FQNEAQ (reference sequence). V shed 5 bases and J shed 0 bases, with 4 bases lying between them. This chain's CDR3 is CASSLLNTEAFF. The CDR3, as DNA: TGTGCCAGCAGCCTCTTGAACACTGAAGCTTTCTTT.

The CDR3: CATSIDRAYNEKLFF. The CDR3, as DNA: TGTGCCACCAGCATAGACAGGGCCTATAATGAAAAACTGTTTTTT. The rearrangement uses TRBV15 and TRBJ1-4; 7 bases are a match to TRBD1. The CDR3 extends over 15 amino acids. Germline lookup yields CDR1 LNHNV and CDR2 YYDKDF (reference sequence). J was trimmed by 4 bases and V by 4 bases; bases with no gene match: 6.

CDR3 sequence (DNA): TGTGCCAGCAGCTTGGAAGGGGGCCTCACTGAAGCTTTCTTT. This translates into CASSLEGGLTEAFF. The V call is TRBV7-3, the J call TRBJ1-1; TRBD1 matches at 7 bases. The ends lost 3 bases at V and 4 bases at J; junction bases unmatched: 5. The CDR3 has 14 amino acids. CDR1 and CDR2 from the germline V gene are SGHTA and FQGTGA.

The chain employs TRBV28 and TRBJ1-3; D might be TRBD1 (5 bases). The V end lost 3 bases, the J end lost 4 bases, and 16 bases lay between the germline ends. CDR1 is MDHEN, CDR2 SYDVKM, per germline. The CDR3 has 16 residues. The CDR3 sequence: CASSFTLGRGGNTIYF. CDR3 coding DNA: TGTGCCAGCAGTTTTACCCTAGGGAGGGGAGGAAACACCATATATTTT.

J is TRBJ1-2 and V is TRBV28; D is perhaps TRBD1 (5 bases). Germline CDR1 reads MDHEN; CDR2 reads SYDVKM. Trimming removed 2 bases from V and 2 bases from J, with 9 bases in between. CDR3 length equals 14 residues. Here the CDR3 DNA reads TGTGCCAGCAGTTTAGCTCAGGGAAACTATGGCTACACCTTC. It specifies CASSLAQGNYGYTF.

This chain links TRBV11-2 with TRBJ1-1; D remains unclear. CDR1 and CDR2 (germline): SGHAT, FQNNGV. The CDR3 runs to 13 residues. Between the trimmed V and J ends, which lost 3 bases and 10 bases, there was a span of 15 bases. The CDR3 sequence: CASSFGRSDGAFF. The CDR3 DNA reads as TGTGCCAGCAGCTTCGGCCGATCAGACGGAGCTTTCTTT.

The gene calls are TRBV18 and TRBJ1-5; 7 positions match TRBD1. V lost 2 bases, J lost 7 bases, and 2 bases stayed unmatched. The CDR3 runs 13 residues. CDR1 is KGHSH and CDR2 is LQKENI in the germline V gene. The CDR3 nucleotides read TGTGCCAGCTCACCAGACAGGGCCCAGCCCCAGCATTTT. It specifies CASSPDRAQPQHF.

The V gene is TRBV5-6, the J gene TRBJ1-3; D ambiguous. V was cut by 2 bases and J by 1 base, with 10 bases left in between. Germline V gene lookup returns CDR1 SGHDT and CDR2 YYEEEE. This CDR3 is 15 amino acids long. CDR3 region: CASSFLRRSGNTIYF. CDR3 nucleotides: TGTGCCAGCAGCTTTTTACGGCGATCTGGAAACACCATATATTTT. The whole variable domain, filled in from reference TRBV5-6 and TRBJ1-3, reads DAGVTQSPTHLIKTRGQQVTLRCSPKSGHDTVSWYQQALGQGPQFIFQYYEEEERQRGNFPDRFSGHQFPNYSSELNVNALLLGDSALYLCASSFLRRSGNTIYFGEGSWLTVV.

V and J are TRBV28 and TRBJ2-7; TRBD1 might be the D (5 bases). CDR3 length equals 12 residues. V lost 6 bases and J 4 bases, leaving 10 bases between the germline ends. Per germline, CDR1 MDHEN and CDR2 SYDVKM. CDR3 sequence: CASSGGHYEQYF. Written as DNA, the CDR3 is TGTGCCAGCAGCGGCGGACATTACGAGCAGTACTTC.

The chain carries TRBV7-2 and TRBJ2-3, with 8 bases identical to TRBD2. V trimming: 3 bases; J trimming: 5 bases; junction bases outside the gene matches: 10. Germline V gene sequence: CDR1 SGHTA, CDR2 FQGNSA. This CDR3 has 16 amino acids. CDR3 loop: CASSFLRTSSGDTQYF. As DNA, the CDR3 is TGTGCCAGCAGCTTTCTCCGGACTAGCTCTGGAGATACGCAGTATTTT. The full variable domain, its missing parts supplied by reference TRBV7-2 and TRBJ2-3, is GAGVSQSPSNKVTEKGKDVELRCDPISGHTALYWYRQSLGQGLEFLIYFQGNSAPDKSGLPSDRFSAERTGGSVSTLTIQRTQQEDSAVYLCASSFLRTSSGDTQYFGPGTRLTVL.

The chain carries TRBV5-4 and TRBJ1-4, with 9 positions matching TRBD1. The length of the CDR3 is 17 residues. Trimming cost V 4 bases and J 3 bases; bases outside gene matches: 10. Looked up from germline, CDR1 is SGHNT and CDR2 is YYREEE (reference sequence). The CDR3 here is CASSGRGTGLANEKLFF. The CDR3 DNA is TGTGCCAGCAGCGGAAGAGGGACAGGGCTAGCTAATGAAAAACTGTTTTTT.

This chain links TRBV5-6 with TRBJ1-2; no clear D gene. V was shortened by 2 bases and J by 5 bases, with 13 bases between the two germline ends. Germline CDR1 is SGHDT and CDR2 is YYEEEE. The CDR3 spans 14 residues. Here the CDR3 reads CASSFGDEPYGYTF. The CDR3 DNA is TGTGCCAGCAGCTTTGGTGACGAACCTTATGGCTACACCTTC.

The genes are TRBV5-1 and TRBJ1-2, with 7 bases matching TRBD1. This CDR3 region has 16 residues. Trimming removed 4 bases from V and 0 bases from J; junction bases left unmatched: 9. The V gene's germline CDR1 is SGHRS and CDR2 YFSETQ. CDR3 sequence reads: CASSRTGVLANYGYTF. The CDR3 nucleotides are TGCGCCAGCAGCCGAACAGGGGTCCTAGCTAACTATGGCTACACCTTC.

CDR3 loop: CASSLWQNTYYGYTF. The CDR3 DNA reads TGTGCCAGCAGCTTATGGCAGAATACCTACTATGGCTACACCTTC. The V and J genes are TRBV7-9 and TRBJ1-2; no firm D call. This CDR3 spans 15 amino acids. Trimming removed 2 bases at V and 3 bases at J, with 13 bases between. Germline V gene sequence: CDR1 SEHNR, CDR2 FQNEAQ (reference sequence).